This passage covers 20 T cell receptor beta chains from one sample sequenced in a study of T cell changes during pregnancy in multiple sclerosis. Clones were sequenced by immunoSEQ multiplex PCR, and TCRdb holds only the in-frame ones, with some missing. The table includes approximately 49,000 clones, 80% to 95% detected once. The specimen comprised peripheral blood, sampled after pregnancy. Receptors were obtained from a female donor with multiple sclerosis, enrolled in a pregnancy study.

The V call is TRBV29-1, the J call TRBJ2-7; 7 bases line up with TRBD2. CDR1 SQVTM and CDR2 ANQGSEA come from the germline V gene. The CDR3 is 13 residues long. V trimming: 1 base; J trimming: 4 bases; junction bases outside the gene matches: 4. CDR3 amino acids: CSVEGGGRYEQYF. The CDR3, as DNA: TGCAGCGTTGAAGGCGGGGGACGGTACGAGCAGTACTTC.

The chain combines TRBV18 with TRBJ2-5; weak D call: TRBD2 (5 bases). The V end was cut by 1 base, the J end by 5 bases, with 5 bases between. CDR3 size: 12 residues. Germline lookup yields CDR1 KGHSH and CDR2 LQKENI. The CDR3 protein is CASSPRGETQYF. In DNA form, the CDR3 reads TGTGCCAGCTCACCACGAGGGGAGACCCAGTACTTC.

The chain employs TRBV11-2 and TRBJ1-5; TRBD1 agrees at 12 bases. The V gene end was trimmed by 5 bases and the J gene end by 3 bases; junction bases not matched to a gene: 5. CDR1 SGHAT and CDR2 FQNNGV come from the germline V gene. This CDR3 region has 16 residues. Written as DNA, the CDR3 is TGTGCCAGCAGCCCCGGGACAGGGGGCCTCAATCAGCCCCAGCATTTT. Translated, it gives CASSPGTGGLNQPQHF. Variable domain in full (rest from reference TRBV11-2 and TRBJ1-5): EAGVAQSPRYKIIEKRQSVAFWCNPISGHATLYWYQQILGQGPKLLIQFQNNGVVDDSQLPKDRFSAERLKGVDSTLKIQPAKLEDSAVYLCASSPGTGGLNQPQHFGDGTRLSIL.

CDR3 in amino acids: CASSLAGGVTDTQYF. The DNA of the CDR3 is TGTGCCAGCAGCTTGGCGGGGGGGGTCACAGATACGCAGTATTTT. The chain recombines TRBV7-2 with TRBJ2-3, with 9 bases aligning to TRBD2. This CDR3 spans 15 amino acids. Germline V gene sequence: CDR1 SGHTA, CDR2 FQGNSA. Trimming removed 3 bases from V and 2 bases from J; junction bases left unmatched: 3.

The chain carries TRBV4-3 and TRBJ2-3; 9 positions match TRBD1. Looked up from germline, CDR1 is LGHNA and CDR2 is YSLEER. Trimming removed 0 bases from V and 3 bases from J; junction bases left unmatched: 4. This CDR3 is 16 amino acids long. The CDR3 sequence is CASSQDRQGGTDTQYF. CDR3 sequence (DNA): TGCGCCAGCAGCCAAGATCGACAGGGGGGAACAGATACGCAGTATTTT.

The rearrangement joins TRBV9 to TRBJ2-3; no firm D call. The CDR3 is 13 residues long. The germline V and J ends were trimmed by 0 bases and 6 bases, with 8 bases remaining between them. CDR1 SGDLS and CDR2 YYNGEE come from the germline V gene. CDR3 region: CASSVDAGDTQYF. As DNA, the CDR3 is TGTGCCAGCAGCGTAGACGCCGGGGATACGCAGTATTTT. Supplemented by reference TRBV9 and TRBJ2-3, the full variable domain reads DSGVTQTPKHLITATGQRVTLRCSPRSGDLSVYWYQQSLDQGLQFLIQYYNGEERAKGNILERFSAQQFPDLHSELNLSSLELGDSALYFCASSVDAGDTQYFGPGTRLTVL.

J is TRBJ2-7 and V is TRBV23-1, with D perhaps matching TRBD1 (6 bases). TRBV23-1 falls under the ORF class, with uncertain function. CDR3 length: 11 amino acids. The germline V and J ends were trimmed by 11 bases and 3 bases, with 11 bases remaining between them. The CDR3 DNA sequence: TGCGCCGGCCAGGGGTGCTACGAGCAGTACTTC. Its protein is CAGQGCYEQYF.

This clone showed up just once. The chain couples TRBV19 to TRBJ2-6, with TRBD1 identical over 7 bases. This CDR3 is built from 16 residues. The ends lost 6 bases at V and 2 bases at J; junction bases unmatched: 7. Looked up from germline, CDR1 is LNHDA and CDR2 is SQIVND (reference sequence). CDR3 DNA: TGTGCCAGTAGAACCGGGACAGTGGCTGGGGCCAACGTCCTGACTTTC. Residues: CASRTGTVAGANVLTF. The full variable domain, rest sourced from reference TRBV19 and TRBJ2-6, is DGGITQSPKYLFRKEGQNVTLSCEQNLNHDAMYWYRQDPGQGLRLIYYSQIVNDFQKGDIAEGYSVSREKKESFPLTVTSAQKNPTAFYLCASRTGTVAGANVLTFGAGSRLTVL.

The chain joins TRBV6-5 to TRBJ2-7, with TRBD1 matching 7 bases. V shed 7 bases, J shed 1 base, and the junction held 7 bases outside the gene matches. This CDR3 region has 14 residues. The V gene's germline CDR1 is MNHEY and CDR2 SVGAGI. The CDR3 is CASNAGGASYEQYF. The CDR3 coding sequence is TGTGCCAGCAACGCAGGGGGAGCTTCCTACGAGCAGTACTTC.

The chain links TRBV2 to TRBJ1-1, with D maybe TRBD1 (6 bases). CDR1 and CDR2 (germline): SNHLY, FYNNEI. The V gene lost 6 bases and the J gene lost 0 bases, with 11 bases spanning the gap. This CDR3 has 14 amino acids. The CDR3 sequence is CASRQGMVNTEAFF. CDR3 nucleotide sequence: TGTGCCAGCAGGCAGGGGATGGTGAACACTGAAGCTTTCTTT.

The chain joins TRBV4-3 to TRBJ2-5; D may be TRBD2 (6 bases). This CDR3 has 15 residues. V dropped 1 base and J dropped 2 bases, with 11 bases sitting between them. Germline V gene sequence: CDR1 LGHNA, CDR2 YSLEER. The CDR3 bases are TGCGCCAGCAGCCAAGTTGGCGGGGCACAAGAGACCCAGTACTTC. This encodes CASSQVGGAQETQYF.

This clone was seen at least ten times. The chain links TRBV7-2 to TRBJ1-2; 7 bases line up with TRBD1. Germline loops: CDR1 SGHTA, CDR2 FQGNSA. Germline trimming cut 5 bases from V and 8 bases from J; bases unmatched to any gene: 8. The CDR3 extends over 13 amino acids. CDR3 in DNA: TGTGCCAGCAGCCTGACACAGGGGAACGGCTACACCTTC. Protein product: CASSLTQGNGYTF.

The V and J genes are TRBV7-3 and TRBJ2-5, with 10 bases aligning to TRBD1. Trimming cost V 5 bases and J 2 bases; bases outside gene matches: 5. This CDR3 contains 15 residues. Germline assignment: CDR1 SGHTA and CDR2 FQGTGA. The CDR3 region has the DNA TGTGCCAGCAGCCGGGACAGGGGCCGGCAAGAGACCCAGTACTTC. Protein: CASSRDRGRQETQYF.

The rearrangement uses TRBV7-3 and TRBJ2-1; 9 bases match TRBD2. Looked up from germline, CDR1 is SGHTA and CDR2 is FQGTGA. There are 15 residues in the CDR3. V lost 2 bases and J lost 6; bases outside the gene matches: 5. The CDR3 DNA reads TGTGCCAGCAGCTTACAAGGCGGGGGGGCCAATGAGCAGTTCTTC. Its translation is CASSLQGGGANEQFF. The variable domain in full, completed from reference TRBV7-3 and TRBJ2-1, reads GAGVSQTPSNKVTEKGKYVELRCDPISGHTALYWYRQSLGQGPEFLIYFQGTGAADDSGLPNDRFFAVRPEGSVSTLKIQRTERGDSAVYLCASSLQGGGANEQFFGPGTRLTVL.

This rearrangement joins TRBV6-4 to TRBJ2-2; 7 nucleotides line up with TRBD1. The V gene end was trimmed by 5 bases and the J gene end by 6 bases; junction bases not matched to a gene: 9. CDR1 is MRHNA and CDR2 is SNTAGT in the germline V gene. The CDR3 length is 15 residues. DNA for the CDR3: TGTGCCAGCAGTCCCGGGACAGTAGACTCCGGGGAGCTGTTTTTT. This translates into CASSPGTVDSGELFF.

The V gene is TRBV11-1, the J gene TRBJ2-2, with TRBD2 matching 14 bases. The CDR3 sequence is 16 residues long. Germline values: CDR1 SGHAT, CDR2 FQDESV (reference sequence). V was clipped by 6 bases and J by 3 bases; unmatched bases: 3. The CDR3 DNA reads TGTGCCAGCAGTCGACTAGCGGGGGGGTACACCGGGGAGCTGTTTTTT. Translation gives CASSRLAGGYTGELFF.

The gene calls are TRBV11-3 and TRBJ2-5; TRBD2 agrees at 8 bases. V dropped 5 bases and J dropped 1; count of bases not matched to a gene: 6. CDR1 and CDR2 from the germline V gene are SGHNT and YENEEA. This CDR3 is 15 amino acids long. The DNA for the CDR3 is TGTGCCAGCAGCACGGGACTAGGGGTCCAAGAGACCCAGTACTTC. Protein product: CASSTGLGVQETQYF.

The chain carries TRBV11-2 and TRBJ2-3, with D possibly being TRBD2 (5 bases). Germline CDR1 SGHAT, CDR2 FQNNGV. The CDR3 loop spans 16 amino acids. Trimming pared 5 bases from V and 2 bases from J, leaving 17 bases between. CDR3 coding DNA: TGTGCCAGCAGCCCGCGACTACCCGCCTCCACAGATACGCAGTATTTT. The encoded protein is CASSPRLPASTDTQYF.

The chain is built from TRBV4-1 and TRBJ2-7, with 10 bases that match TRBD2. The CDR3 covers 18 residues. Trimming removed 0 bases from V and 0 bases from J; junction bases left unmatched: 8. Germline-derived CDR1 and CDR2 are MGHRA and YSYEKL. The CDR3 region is CASSQDTASGGVSYEQYF. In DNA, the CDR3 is TGCGCCAGCAGCCAAGATACGGCTAGCGGGGGTGTCTCCTACGAGCAGTACTTC.

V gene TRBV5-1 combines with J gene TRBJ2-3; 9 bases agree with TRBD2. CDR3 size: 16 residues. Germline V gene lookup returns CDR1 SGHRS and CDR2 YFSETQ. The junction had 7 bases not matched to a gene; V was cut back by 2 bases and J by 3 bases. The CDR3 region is CASSFLGGGVTDTQYF. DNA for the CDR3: TGCGCCAGCAGCTTCCTCGGCGGGGGGGTGACAGATACGCAGTATTTT. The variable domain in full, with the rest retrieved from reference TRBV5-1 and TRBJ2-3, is KAGVTQTPRYLIKTRGQQVTLSCSPISGHRSVSWYQQTPGQGLQFLFEYFSETQRNKGNFPGRFSGRQFSNSRSEMNVSTLELGDSALYLCASSFLGGGVTDTQYFGPGTRLTVL.